This TCR beta chain was sequenced for a study of blood T cells in healthy people across ages. Study outcomes and limitations: Diversity figures based on one million T cells were deemed too low.

This clonotype was seen a handful of times. Its target is unknown. Sample-barcoded 5' priming and a J-beta primer mix drove a second PCR of about 6 to 12 cycles. Carrying 12 random nucleotides, a template-switch adaptor labeled each individual cDNA molecule. From the 5' RACE reads, TCRdb called clonotypes with MiXCR, one entry per CDR3 protein. The repertoire holds hundreds of thousands of distinct CDR3 sequences, 45% to 50% seen once, with roughly 34% in the top ten. Russia was home to the donors, healthy Caucasian individuals aged roughly 6 to 90. Researchers isolated at least 6 million PBMCs per sample. V lost 4 bases and J lost 7, with 10 bases in between. The CDR3 sequence is 12 residues long. Germline V gene data show CDR1 as MNHEY and CDR2 as SMNVEV (reference sequence).

J is TRBJ2-5 and V is TRBV27, with TRBD2 as a possible D gene (5 bases). The sequenced sample consisted of blood. The receptor was isolated from a woman aged 55 to 70 in good health. In DNA, the CDR3 is TGTGCCAGCAGTTCCCCTGGGAGGACCCAGTACTTC. Translation gives CASSSPGRTQYF.